A single sample is the source of the 20 T cell receptor beta chains below, sequenced in a study of blood T cell repertoires in COVID-19. Profiled with immunoSEQ multiplex PCR; TCRdb holds only in-frame clones, not every one. The sample includes about 110,000 clones, about nine tenths of them seen just once. The specimen was peripheral blood. The receptors come from a woman in her twenties or thirties with acute or convalescent COVID-19.

This rearrangement joins TRBV30 to TRBJ1-5, with D unclear. The ends were cut back, 3 bases at V and 7 bases at J, with 10 bases in the middle. Germline V gene lookup returns CDR1 GTSNPN and CDR2 SVGIG (reference sequence). This CDR3 contains 12 residues. CDR3 in amino acids: CAWSRTDQPQHF. The CDR3 DNA sequence: TGTGCCTGGAGCAGGACTGACCAGCCCCAGCATTTT.

This clone was observed once. The chain recombines TRBV5-1 with TRBJ2-6, with 9 bases lining up with TRBD1. Germline-derived CDR1 and CDR2 are SGHRS and YFSETQ. J gave up 0 bases and V 1 base, and 2 bases lay outside the gene matches. The CDR3 runs to 17 residues. This chain's CDR3 is CASSLTGGVSGANVLTF. In nucleotides, the CDR3 is TGCGCCAGCAGCTTGACAGGGGGCGTCTCTGGGGCCAACGTCCTGACTTTC.

The chain recombines TRBV12-3 or TRBV12-4 with TRBJ1-3; D is unresolved. V lost 2 bases, J lost 0 bases, and 2 bases lay in between. The CDR3 length is 13 residues. As DNA, the CDR3 is TGTGCCAGCAGTTTACGCTCTGGAAACACCATATATTTT. It is translated as CASSLRSGNTIYF.

The J gene is TRBJ2-7, the V gene TRBV3-1 (or the pseudogene TRBV3-2), with TRBD2 identical over 7 bases. The ends lost 7 bases at V and 0 bases at J; junction bases unmatched: 6. The CDR3 totals 14 residues. From germline, CDR1 is LGHDT and CDR2 YNNKEL (reference sequence). CDR3 DNA: TGTGCCAGCACCCTGGGAGGGTCCTCCTACGAGCAGTACTTC. This gives the protein CASTLGGSSYEQYF.

This clone was observed once. The rearrangement uses TRBV6-6 and TRBJ2-3, with 9 positions matching TRBD2. This CDR3 contains 16 residues. V gave up 0 bases and J gave up 5 bases; unmatched junction bases: 6. Germline CDR1 is MNHNY and CDR2 is SVGAGI (reference sequence). CDR3 DNA sequence: TGTGCCAGCAGTTACTCTGCGGGGGGGCTTGGAGATACGCAGTATTTT. It codes for CASSYSAGGLGDTQYF.

This clone was counted a few times. The chain employs TRBV10-3 and TRBJ1-2; 7 positions agree with TRBD1. Germline CDR1 reads ENHRY; CDR2 reads SYGVKD. The CDR3 loop spans 15 amino acids. V trimming: 4 bases; J trimming: 2 bases; junction bases outside the gene matches: 7. As DNA, the CDR3 is TGTGCCATCAGTGGAGGGACAGAACAAAACTATGGCTACACCTTC. Its translation: CAISGGTEQNYGYTF.

The rearrangement links TRBV4-2 to TRBJ1-2; 9 bases line up with TRBD1. V lost 1 base, J lost 5 bases, and 17 bases stayed unmatched. Germline-derived CDR1 and CDR2 are LGHNA and YNFKEQ. There are 19 residues in the CDR3. The CDR3 nucleotides are TGTGCCAGCAGCCAAGGCCCGCGGTACAGGGGGCCGAGGGGTTATGGCTACACCTTC. Amino acids: CASSQGPRYRGPRGYGYTF.

The chain joins TRBV10-3 to TRBJ1-1; 8 nucleotides align to TRBD1. Trimming removed 6 bases from V and 10 bases from J; junction bases left unmatched: 7. Per germline, CDR1 ENHRY and CDR2 SYGVKD. The CDR3 covers 12 residues. Here the CDR3 DNA reads TGTGCCATCAGGAGCCCCAGGGGGCTAGCTTTCTTT. It codes for CAIRSPRGLAFF.

The rearrangement links TRBV4-3 to TRBJ2-7; 10 nucleotides line up with TRBD2. The CDR3 has 16 amino acids. V gave up 0 bases and J gave up 3 bases; unmatched junction bases: 5. CDR1 is LGHNA and CDR2 is YSLEER in the germline V gene. CDR3 amino acids: CASSQDRTSGNYEQYF. The CDR3 coding sequence is TGCGCCAGCAGCCAAGATCGGACTAGCGGAAACTACGAGCAGTACTTC.

The V call is TRBV3-1 (or the pseudogene TRBV3-2), the J call TRBJ2-3; TRBD1 matches 7 bases. The CDR3 totals 15 residues. V lost 1 base to trimming and J lost 6 bases; unmatched junction nucleotides: 7. From germline, CDR1 is LGHDT and CDR2 YNNKEL (reference sequence). As DNA, the CDR3 is TGTGCCAGCAGCCAAGGACAGGGCCGGCTGGATACGCAGTATTTT. It encodes CASSQGQGRLDTQYF.

The chain links TRBV2 to TRBJ1-1; no definite D call. V was pared by 3 bases and J by 5 bases, with 7 bases between. Germline CDR1 is SNHLY and CDR2 is FYNNEI. The CDR3 contains 12 residues. For the CDR3, the DNA is TGTGCCAGCAGTGACATTCGGACTGAAGCTTTCTTT. This gives the protein CASSDIRTEAFF.

In nucleotides, the CDR3 is TGTGCCAGCAGCTACAGCCGACAGCTCAATCAGCCCCAGCATTTT. Residues: CASSYSRQLNQPQHF. The V gene is TRBV7-8, the J gene TRBJ1-5; the D gene is possibly TRBD1 (5 bases). CDR3 length: 15 residues. Germline V lookup: CDR1 SGHVS, CDR2 FQNEAQ. V gave up 4 bases and J gave up 3 bases, with 13 bases separating them. The entire variable domain, with the rest obtained from reference TRBV7-8 and TRBJ1-5, is as follows: GAGVSQSPRYKVAKRGQDVALRCDPISGHVSLFWYQQALGQGPEFLTYFQNEAQLDKSGLPSDRFFAERPEGSVSTLKIQRTQQEDSAVYLCASSYSRQLNQPQHFGDGTRLSIL.

The J gene is TRBJ2-4, the V gene TRBV30; 9 bases are a match to TRBD1. This CDR3 has 17 residues. Per germline, CDR1 GTSNPN and CDR2 SVGIG (reference sequence). The V and J ends lost 4 bases and 3 bases, in that order; junction bases with no gene match: 13. CDR3 in DNA: TGTGCCTGGACGACCCCAGGGACAGGGAGGTTCAAAAACATTCAGTACTTC. This codes for CAWTTPGTGRFKNIQYF.

The chain combines TRBV5-1 with TRBJ2-2; maybe TRBD1 (6 bases). The V and J ends lost 1 base and 4 bases respectively, with 11 bases between them. CDR1 is SGHRS and CDR2 is YFSETQ in the germline V gene. The CDR3 runs 15 residues. The CDR3 nucleotides are TGCGCCAGCAGCTTGACAGGGCCCCCCACCGGGGAGCTGTTTTTT. Amino acids: CASSLTGPPTGELFF.

This chain connects TRBV6-2 or TRBV6-3 to TRBJ2-2, with no clear D. Trimming cost V 1 base and J 6 bases, with 3 bases left between them. The germline gives CDR1 MNHEY, CDR2 SVGEGT. This CDR3 has 12 amino acids. The CDR3 reads CASSYFAGELFF. The CDR3, as DNA: TGTGCCAGCAGTTACTTCGCCGGGGAGCTGTTTTTT.

The rearrangement joins TRBV6-5 to TRBJ2-7, with D perhaps TRBD2 (6 bases). V was shortened by 5 bases and J by 3 bases, with 11 bases between the two germline ends. Germline V lookup: CDR1 MNHEY, CDR2 SVGAGI. CDR3 length: 13 amino acids. The CDR3 loop reads CASSRTAGYEQYF. In DNA, the CDR3 is TGTGCCAGCAGTAGAACAGCGGGCTACGAGCAGTACTTC.

The rearrangement joins TRBV7-3 to TRBJ1-6; D uncertain. The germline CDR1 and CDR2 sequences are SGHTA and FQGTGA. This CDR3 has 15 amino acids. Trimming left V 5 bases short and J 5 bases short, with 13 bases between. The chain's CDR3 is CASSTTGRNNSPLHF. CDR3 bases: TGTGCCAGCAGCACAACCGGGAGGAATAATTCACCCCTCCACTTT.

CDR3 in DNA: TGTGCCAGCAGCCCGAGCGGCGGGAACTATGGCTACACCTTC. Translation: CASSPSGGNYGYTF. The chain recombines TRBV7-9 with TRBJ1-2; D remains ambiguous. Germline CDR1 reads SEHNR; CDR2 reads FQNEAQ (reference sequence). The V end was cut by 5 bases, the J end by 2 bases, with 12 bases between. The CDR3 contains 14 residues.

The chain has TRBV4-2 and TRBJ1-1; TRBD1 aligns across 7 bases. V lost 2 bases to trimming and J lost 1 base; unmatched junction nucleotides: 4. The CDR3 is made up of 15 amino acids. CDR1 and CDR2 from the germline V gene are LGHNA and YNFKEQ. The CDR3: CASSQRQGWNTEAFF. The CDR3 DNA reads as TGTGCCAGCAGCCAAAGACAGGGTTGGAACACTGAAGCTTTCTTT.

The V gene is TRBV30, the J gene TRBJ2-1; TRBD1 agrees at 11 bases. The CDR3 has 15 amino acids. The V gene end was trimmed by 0 bases and the J gene end by 6 bases; junction bases not matched to a gene: 4. CDR1 is GTSNPN, CDR2 SVGIG, per germline (reference sequence). The CDR3, as DNA: TGTGCCTGGAGTGTTAAGGACAGGGGGCTCAATGAGCAGTTCTTC. Its protein product is CAWSVKDRGLNEQFF.